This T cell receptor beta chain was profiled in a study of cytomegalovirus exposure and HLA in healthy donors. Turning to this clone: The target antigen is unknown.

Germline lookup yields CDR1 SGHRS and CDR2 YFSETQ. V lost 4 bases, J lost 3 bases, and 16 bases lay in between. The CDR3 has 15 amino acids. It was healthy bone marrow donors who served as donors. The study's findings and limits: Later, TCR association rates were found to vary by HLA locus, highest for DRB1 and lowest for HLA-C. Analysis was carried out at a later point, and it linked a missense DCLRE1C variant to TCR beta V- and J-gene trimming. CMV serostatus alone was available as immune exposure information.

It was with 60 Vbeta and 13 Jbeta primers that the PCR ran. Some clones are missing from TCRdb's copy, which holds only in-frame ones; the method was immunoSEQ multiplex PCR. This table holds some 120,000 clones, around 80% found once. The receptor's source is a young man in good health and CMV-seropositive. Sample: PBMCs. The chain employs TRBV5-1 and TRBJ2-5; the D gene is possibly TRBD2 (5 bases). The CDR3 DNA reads TGCGCCAGCAGCCTCTCCGGGAATAATAAAGAGACCCAGTACTTC. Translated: CASSLSGNNKETQYF.